This T cell receptor (beta chain) was identified in a study of shared clonotypes between healthy human individuals. Across the study: Per donor, three plates held CD4 naive cells, three held CD4 memory, two held CD8 naive and one held CD8 memory.

The ends were cut back, 0 bases at V and 7 bases at J, with 10 bases in the middle. CDR1 is PRHDT, CDR2 FYEKMQ, per germline (reference sequence). The CDR3 is made up of 13 amino acids. Study findings and constraints: The study drew on few donors, limiting represented genetic and exposure-history diversity. A few donors had roughly 5% of their naive CD4 clonotypes in common.

Comment on this clone: The antigen remains unidentified.

Profiling relied on immunoSEQ multiplex PCR, and the TCRdb table lists in-frame clones only, not all of them. Found here are about 96,000 clones, approximately 75% of them singletons; the top ten hold roughly 50%. The sample comprised memory CD8+ T cells sorted from blood. Subset defined: CD45RO+ cells pooled with CCR7-negative TemRA cells. This receptor was obtained from a man between 25 and 39 years old in good health. The V and J genes are TRBV13 and TRBJ2-7; maybe TRBD1 (6 bases). CDR3 loop: CASSLGTGSEQYF. Here the CDR3 DNA reads TGTGCCAGCAGCTTAGGTACAGGGTCAGAGCAGTACTTC.